This T cell receptor beta chain was retrieved from a study of cytomegalovirus exposure and HLA in healthy donors. The PCR had 60 Vbeta and 13 Jbeta primers. Some clones are missing from TCRdb's copy, which holds only in-frame ones; the method was immunoSEQ multiplex PCR. This sample's table reports roughly 75,000 clones. Points from the study as a whole: It was reportedly the case that the classifier diagnosed cytomegalovirus status with high specificity and sensitivity. Later analysis identified a missense DCLRE1C variant that was linked to TCR beta V- and J-gene trimming.

The CDR3 is 15 residues long. CDR1 KGHSY and CDR2 FQNENV come from the germline V gene. Trimming took 0 bases from V and 0 from J, leaving 6 bases between them. Donors counted as nominally healthy when sampled, yet unrecorded immune exposures were likely. On this clone: Its antigen is still unknown.

The TCR sequence derives from a boy aged 5-17 years in good health and CMV-seronegative. The material sequenced was PBMCs. The chain is built from TRBV16 and TRBJ1-5, with D hard to call. CDR3 loop: CASSQSTSSNQPQHF. Here the CDR3 DNA reads TGTGCCAGCAGCCAATCAACTTCTAGCAATCAGCCCCAGCATTTT.